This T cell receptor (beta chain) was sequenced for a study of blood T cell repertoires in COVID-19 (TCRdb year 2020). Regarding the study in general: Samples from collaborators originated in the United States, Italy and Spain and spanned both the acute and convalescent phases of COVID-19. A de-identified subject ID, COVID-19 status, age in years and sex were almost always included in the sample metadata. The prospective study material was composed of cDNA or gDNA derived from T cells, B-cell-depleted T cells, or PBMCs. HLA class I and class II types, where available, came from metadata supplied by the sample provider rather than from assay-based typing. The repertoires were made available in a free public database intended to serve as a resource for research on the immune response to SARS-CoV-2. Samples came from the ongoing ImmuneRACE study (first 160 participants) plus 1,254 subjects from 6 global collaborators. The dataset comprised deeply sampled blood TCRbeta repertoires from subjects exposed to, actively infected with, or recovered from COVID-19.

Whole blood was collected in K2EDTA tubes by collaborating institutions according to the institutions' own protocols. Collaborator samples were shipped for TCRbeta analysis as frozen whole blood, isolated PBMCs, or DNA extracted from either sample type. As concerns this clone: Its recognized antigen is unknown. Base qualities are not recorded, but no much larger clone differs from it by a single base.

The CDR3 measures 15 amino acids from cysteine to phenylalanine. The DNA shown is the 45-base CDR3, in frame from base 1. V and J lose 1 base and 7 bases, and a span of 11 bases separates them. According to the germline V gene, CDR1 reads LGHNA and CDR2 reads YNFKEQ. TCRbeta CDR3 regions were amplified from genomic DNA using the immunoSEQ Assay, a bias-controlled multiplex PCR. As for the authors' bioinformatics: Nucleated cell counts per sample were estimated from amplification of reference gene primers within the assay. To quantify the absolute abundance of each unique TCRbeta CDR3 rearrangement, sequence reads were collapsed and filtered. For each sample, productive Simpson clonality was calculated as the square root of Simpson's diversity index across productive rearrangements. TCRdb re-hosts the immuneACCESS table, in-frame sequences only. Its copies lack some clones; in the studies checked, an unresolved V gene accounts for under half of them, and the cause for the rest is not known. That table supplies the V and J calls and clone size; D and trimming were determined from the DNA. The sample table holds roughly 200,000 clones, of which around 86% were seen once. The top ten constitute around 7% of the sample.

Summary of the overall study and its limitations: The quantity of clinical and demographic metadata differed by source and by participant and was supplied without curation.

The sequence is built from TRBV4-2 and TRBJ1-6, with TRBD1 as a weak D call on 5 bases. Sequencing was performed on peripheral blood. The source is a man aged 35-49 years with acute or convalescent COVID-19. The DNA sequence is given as TGTGCCAGCAGCCAAGCCCGGGCAGGGAATTCACCCCTCCACTTT. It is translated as CASSQARAGNSPLHF.